Sequencing of this T cell receptor (beta chain) was carried out in a study of PD-L1 blockade in urothelial cancer. At the level of the study: In the patient group, about 90% of the roughly 29 were males with bladder-origin urothelial cancer.

Urothelial carcinoma affected the patients, and it was locally advanced or metastatic. Each PCR contained spiked-in synthetic TCR analog templates. Clones were read by immunoSEQ multiplex PCR, and TCRdb kept only the in-frame ones, dropping some. The data show 70,000 or so clones, with around four fifths seen just once and around 4.7% held by the top ten. The CDR3 has 15 amino acids. Germline lookup yields CDR1 MDHEN and CDR2 SYDVKM. The ends were cut back, 4 bases at V and 1 base at J, with 13 bases in the middle. The chain uses TRBV28 and TRBJ1-1; a possible D gene is TRBD1 (6 bases). The material sequenced was PBMCs, taken around atezolizumab (anti-PD-L1) treatment. The TCR originated in a man in his sixties or seventies with urothelial cancer. The CDR3, as DNA: TGTGCCAGCAGTTCCCGGACAGACTCGAACACTGAAGCTTTCTTT. Translating gives CASSSRTDSNTEAFF.